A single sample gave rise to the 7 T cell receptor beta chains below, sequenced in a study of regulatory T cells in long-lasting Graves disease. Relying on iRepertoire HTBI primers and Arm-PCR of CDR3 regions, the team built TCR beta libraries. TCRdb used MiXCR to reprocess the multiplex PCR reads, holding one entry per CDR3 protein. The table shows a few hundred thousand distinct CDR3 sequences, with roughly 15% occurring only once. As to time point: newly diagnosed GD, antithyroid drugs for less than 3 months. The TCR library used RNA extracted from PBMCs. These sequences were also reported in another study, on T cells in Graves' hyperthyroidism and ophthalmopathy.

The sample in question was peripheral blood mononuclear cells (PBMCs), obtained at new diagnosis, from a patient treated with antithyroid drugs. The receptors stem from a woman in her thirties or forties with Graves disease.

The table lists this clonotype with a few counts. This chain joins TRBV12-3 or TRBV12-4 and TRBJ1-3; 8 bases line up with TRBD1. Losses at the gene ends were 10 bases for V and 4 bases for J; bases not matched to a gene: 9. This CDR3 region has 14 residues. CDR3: CATPGQGPGNTIYF. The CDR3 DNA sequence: TGTGCCACCCCCGGACAGGGTCCCGGAAACACCATATATTTT.

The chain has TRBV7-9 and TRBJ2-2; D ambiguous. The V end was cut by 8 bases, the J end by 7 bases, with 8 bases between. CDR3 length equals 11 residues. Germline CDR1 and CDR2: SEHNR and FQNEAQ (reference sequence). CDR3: CASDTLGELFF. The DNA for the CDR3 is TGTGCCAGCGATACTCTCGGGGAGCTGTTTTTT. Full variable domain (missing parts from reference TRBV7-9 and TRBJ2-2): DTGVSQNPRHKITKRGQNVTFRCDPISEHNRLYWYRQTLGQGPEFLTYFQNEAQLEKSRLLSDRFSAERPKGSFSTLEIQRTEQGDSAMYLCASDTLGELFFGEGSRLTVL.

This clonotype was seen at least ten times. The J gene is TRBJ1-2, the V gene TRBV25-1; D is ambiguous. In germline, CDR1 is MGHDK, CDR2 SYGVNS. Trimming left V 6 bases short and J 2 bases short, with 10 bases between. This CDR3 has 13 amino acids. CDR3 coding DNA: TGTGCCAGCAGCTGGACGGTAAACTATGGCTACACCTTC. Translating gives CASSWTVNYGYTF.

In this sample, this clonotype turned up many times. This CDR3 is CASSPVSPQGTEAFF. Written as DNA, the CDR3 is TGTGCCAGCAGCCCCGTGAGCCCTCAAGGGACTGAAGCTTTCTTT. V gene TRBV13 combines with J gene TRBJ1-1; no reliable D call. V lost 5 bases and J 5 bases, leaving 18 bases between the germline ends. The CDR3 runs 15 residues. Looked up from germline, CDR1 is PRHDT and CDR2 is FYEKMQ (reference sequence).

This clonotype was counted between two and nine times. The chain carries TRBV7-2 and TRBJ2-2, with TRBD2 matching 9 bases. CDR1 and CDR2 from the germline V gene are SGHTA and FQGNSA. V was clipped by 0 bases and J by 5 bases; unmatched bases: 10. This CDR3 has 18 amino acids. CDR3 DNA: TGTGCCAGCAGCTTAGCGTGGTTGTTAGCGGGAGCTACCGGGGAGCTGTTTTTT. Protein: CASSLAWLLAGATGELFF. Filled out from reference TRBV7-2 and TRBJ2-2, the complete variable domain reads GAGVSQSPSNKVTEKGKDVELRCDPISGHTALYWYRQSLGQGLEFLIYFQGNSAPDKSGLPSDRFSAERTGGSVSTLTIQRTQQEDSAVYLCASSLAWLLAGATGELFFGEGSRLTVL.

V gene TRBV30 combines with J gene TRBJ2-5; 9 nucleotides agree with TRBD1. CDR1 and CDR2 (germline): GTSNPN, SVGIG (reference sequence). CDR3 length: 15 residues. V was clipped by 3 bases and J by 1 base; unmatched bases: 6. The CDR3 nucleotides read TGTGCCTGGAGGACTAAACAGGGGGCCCAAGAGACCCAGTACTTC. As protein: CAWRTKQGAQETQYF.

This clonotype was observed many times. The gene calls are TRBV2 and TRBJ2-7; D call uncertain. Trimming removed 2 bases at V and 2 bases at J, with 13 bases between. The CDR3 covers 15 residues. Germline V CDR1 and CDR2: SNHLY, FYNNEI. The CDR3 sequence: CASSERERGTYEQYF. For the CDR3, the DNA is TGTGCCAGCAGTGAACGCGAAAGAGGCACCTACGAGCAGTACTTC.